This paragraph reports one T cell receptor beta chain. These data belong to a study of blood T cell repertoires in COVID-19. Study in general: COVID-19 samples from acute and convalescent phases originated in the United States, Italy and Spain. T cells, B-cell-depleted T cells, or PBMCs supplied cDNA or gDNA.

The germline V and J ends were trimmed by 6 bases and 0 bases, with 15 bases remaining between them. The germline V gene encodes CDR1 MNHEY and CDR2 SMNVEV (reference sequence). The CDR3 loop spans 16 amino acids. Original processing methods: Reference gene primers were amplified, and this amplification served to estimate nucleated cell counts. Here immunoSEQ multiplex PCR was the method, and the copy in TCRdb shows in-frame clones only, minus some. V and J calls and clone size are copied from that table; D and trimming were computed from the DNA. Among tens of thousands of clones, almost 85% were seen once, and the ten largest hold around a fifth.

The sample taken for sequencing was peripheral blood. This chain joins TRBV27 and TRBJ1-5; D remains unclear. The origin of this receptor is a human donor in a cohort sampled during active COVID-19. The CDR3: CASSPGSGYSNQPQHF. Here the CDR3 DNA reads TGTGCCAGCAGCCCCGGGTCCGGGTATAGCAATCAGCCCCAGCATTTT.